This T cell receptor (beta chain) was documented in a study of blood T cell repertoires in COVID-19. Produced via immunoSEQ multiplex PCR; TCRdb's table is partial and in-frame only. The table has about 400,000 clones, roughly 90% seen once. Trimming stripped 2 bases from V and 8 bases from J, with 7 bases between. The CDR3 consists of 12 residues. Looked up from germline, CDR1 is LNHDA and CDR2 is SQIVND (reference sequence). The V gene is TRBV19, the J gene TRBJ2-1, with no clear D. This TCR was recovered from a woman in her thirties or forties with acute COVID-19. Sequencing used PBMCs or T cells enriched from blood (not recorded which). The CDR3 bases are TGTGCCAGTAGTATATATGGGCATGAGCAGTTCTTC. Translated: CASSIYGHEQFF.